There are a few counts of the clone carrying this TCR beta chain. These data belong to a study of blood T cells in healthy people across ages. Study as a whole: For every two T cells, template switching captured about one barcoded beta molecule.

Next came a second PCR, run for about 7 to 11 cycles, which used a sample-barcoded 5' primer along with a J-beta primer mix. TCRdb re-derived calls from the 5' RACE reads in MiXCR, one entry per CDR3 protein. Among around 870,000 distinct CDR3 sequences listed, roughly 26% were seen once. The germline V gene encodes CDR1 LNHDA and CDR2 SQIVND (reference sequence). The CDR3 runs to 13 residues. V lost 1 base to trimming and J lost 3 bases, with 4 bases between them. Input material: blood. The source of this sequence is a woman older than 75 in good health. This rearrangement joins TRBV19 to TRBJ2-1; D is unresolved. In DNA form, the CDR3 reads TGTGCCAGTAGTATAGTGGGCTACAATGAGCAGTTCTTC. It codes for CASSIVGYNEQFF.